This TCR beta chain was documented in a study of T cell repertoires in cytomegalovirus infection. Study as a whole: Public TCR beta signatures provided an indication of both CMV infection and a matching HLA type.

TCRdb reprocessed the reads via MiXCR and lists one record per CDR3 protein. This sample has fewer than 550,000 distinct CDR3 sequences; approximately 31% occur once, and the top ten carry roughly an eighth. Overall study findings and caveats: Summed frequency of public TCR beta families distinguished CMV carriers with the relevant HLA. Dominant in the ex vivo response were TCR beta clonotypes restricted by HLA-C and specific for CMV.

This clonotype was seen a handful of times. The target antigen is unknown. The CDR3 covers 12 residues. Trimming took 2 bases from V and 2 from J, leaving 4 bases between them. Germline V gene lookup returns CDR1 MNHNY and CDR2 SVGAGI (reference sequence). The V and J genes are TRBV6-6 and TRBJ2-7; D gene uncertain. This clonotype was sampled from a human donor in good health (CMV status not recorded). Some clones in this sample may be carry-over from other donors' samples. The specimen was PBMCs. In DNA, the CDR3 is TGTGCCAGCAGTTACAAAGCCTACGAGCAGTACTTC. Translation: CASSYKAYEQYF.